The 18 T cell receptor beta chains listed next were all sequenced from one sample in a study of neurological immune-mediated disorders. TCRdb fed the 5' RACE reads into MiXCR, producing one record per CDR3 protein. The table includes 35,000 to 40,000 distinct CDR3 sequences, about 7% detected once. Sequencing was carried out using PBMCs. The receptors were gathered from a woman in her 40s in good health.

This clonotype was observed many times. The chain has TRBV7-8 and TRBJ2-7; 9 positions match TRBD1. CDR1 and CDR2 (germline): SGHVS, FQNEAQ. This CDR3 spans 15 amino acids. Trimming at V came to 2 bases and at J to 5 bases, leaving 7 bases not matched to a gene. CDR3 residues: CASSLPPGQGDEQYV. For the CDR3, the DNA is TGTGCCAGCAGCTTACCCCCGGGACAGGGTGACGAGCAGTACGTC.

Many counts were recorded for this clonotype. The V call is TRBV5-1, the J call TRBJ2-2, with TRBD2 identical over 7 bases. Looked up from germline, CDR1 is SGHRS and CDR2 is YFSETQ. Trimming cost V 3 bases and J 0 bases; bases outside gene matches: 2. CDR3 length: 15 residues. The CDR3 loop reads CASSSGGTNTGELFF. CDR3 DNA sequence: TGCGCCAGCAGCTCCGGGGGGACGAACACCGGGGAGCTGTTTTTT.

In its sample, this clonotype is medium-sized (0.01 to 0.1%). The gene calls are TRBV3-1 and TRBJ2-5; 7 nucleotides agree with TRBD2. CDR3 length equals 15 residues. V was pared by 0 bases and J by 0 bases, with 1 base of the junction left unmatched. Looked up from germline, CDR1 is LGHDT and CDR2 is YNNKEL (reference sequence). CDR3 DNA: TGTGCCAGCAGCCAAGACGCGGGGGACCAAGAGACCCAGTACTTC. It codes for CASSQDAGDQETQYF.

This clonotype was counted many times. The CDR3 region has the DNA TGTGCCAGCAGTGAAAACTGGGATACGCAGTATTTT. The encoded protein is CASSENWDTQYF. This chain connects TRBV6-1 to TRBJ2-3; D gene ambiguous. Germline V gives CDR1 MNHNS, CDR2 SASEGT. V was trimmed by 2 bases and J by 6 bases, leaving 6 bases between them. This CDR3 contains 12 residues.

Comment on this clonotype: This may stem from a read error, because a much larger clone lies one nucleotide away. The chain uses TRBV6-5 and TRBJ2-1; a possible D gene is TRBD2 (7 bases). Trimming stripped 0 bases from V and 8 bases from J, with 14 bases between. The CDR3 runs to 15 residues. Germline CDR1 reads MNHEY; CDR2 reads SVGAGI. As DNA, the CDR3 is TGTGCCAGCAGTTACTCGGGAGGGGGGTCCTATGAGCAGTTCTTC. It is translated as CASSYSGGGSYEQFF.

This clonotype was seen at least ten times. V usage is TRBV27 and J usage is TRBJ2-1; a weak D match, TRBD1 (6 bases). V dropped 3 bases and J dropped 3 bases, with 15 bases sitting between them. Germline-derived CDR1 and CDR2 are MNHEY and SMNVEV (reference sequence). This CDR3 region has 16 residues. DNA for the CDR3: TGTGCCAGCAGTTTCTCGGGTACAGGGAACTACAATGAGCAGTTCTTC. This codes for CASSFSGTGNYNEQFF.

This chain uses TRBV12-5 with TRBJ2-1; TRBD2 matches at 13 bases. Germline CDR1 LGHNT, CDR2 FRNRAP. This CDR3 contains 21 residues. Germline trimming cut 0 bases from V and 0 bases from J; bases unmatched to any gene: 11. The CDR3 region has the DNA TGTGCTAGTGGTTTGGTAGGGTTAGGACTAGCGGGGGCTAGCTCCTACAATGAGCAGTTCTTC. Encoded protein: CASGLVGLGLAGASSYNEQFF.

This clonotype was seen repeatedly, ten times or more. V gene TRBV10-3 combines with J gene TRBJ2-3, with TRBD1 matching 7 bases. Germline values: CDR1 ENHRY, CDR2 SYGVKD. V trimming: 6 bases; J trimming: 4 bases; junction bases outside the gene matches: 4. The CDR3 covers 13 residues. The chain's CDR3 is CAIRDRRADTQYF. The CDR3 nucleotides read TGTGCCATCAGGGACAGGCGGGCAGATACGCAGTATTTT.

This clonotype appeared many times. V and J are TRBV20-1 and TRBJ2-2; TRBD1 matches 8 bases. Per the germline V gene, CDR1 is DFQATT and CDR2 is SNEGSKA (reference sequence). This CDR3 is built from 15 residues. The ends lost 7 bases at V and 5 bases at J; junction bases unmatched: 12. CDR3 nucleotide sequence: TGCAGTGTTACCCCAGGGACAGGAAGAACCGGGGAGCTGTTTTTT. It translates to CSVTPGTGRTGELFF.

In its sample, this clonotype was seen many times. The chain joins TRBV4-1 to TRBJ1-1; D is unresolved. CDR3 length: 15 residues. Looked up from germline, CDR1 is MGHRA and CDR2 is YSYEKL. Trimming stripped 0 bases from V and 5 bases from J, with 13 bases between. CDR3 protein: CASSQDPGWGTEAFF. The CDR3 nucleotides read TGCGCCAGCAGCCAAGATCCGGGGTGGGGTACTGAAGCTTTCTTT.

The chain carries TRBV27 and TRBJ2-2; D unclear. Germline CDR1 reads MNHEY; CDR2 reads SMNVEV (reference sequence). Trimming cost V 2 bases and J 7 bases, with 5 bases left between them. The CDR3 loop spans 12 amino acids. This CDR3 reads CASSLKGGELFF. Written as DNA, the CDR3 is TGTGCCAGCAGTTTAAAAGGCGGGGAGCTGTTTTTT.

The chain has TRBV5-1 and TRBJ2-3, with 9 bases lining up with TRBD2. Germline lookup yields CDR1 SGHRS and CDR2 YFSETQ. V lost 0 bases and J lost 5; bases outside the gene matches: 4. This CDR3 is 15 amino acids long. CDR3 in amino acids: CASSLVAGAGDTQYF. DNA for the CDR3: TGCGCCAGCAGCTTGGTAGCGGGGGCGGGAGATACGCAGTATTTT.

This chain connects TRBV19 to TRBJ1-5, with D perhaps TRBD1 (6 bases). This CDR3 has 12 amino acids. V was trimmed by 4 bases and J by 5 bases, leaving 6 bases between them. The germline V gene has CDR1 LNHDA and CDR2 SQIVND (reference sequence). CDR3 coding DNA: TGTGCCAGTAGTAGGACAGATCAGCCCCAGCATTTT. Translation gives CASSRTDQPQHF.

This clonotype was found many times. V and J are TRBV6-4 and TRBJ2-2; D unclear. CDR1 and CDR2 (germline): MRHNA, SNTAGT. The CDR3 is made up of 13 amino acids. The V end lost 3 bases, the J end lost 5 bases, and 7 bases lay between the germline ends. The CDR3 region is CASSDSSTGELFF. The CDR3 DNA reads TGTGCCAGCAGTGATAGTAGTACCGGGGAGCTGTTTTTT.

The chain combines TRBV20-1 with TRBJ1-4, with D uncertain. Germline V lookup: CDR1 DFQATT, CDR2 SNEGSKA (reference sequence). Trimming took 1 base from V and 5 from J, leaving 8 bases between them. This CDR3 comprises 13 residues. CDR3 sequence reads: CSARGGFNEKLFF. CDR3 DNA sequence: TGCAGTGCTAGAGGGGGATTCAATGAAAAACTGTTTTTT.

This clonotype was seen many times. The V call is TRBV20-1, the J call TRBJ2-7; tentatively, D is TRBD1 or TRBD2 (5 bases each). Germline-derived CDR1 and CDR2 are DFQATT and SNEGSKA (reference sequence). The CDR3 sequence is 12 residues long. V was trimmed by 6 bases and J by 1 base, leaving 10 bases between them. In DNA, the CDR3 is TGCAGTGCCCGGGACCTGTCCTACGAGCAGTACTTC. Residues: CSARDLSYEQYF.

This clonotype occurred many times. The chain links TRBV20-1 to TRBJ2-7; 10 bases map to TRBD2. CDR3 length: 14 amino acids. The germline gives CDR1 DFQATT, CDR2 SNEGSKA (reference sequence). J gave up 7 bases and V 3 bases, and 9 bases lay outside the gene matches. For the CDR3, the DNA is TGCAGTGCTAGTGCAGCTAGCGGGAGAAGTGAGCAGTACTTC. This codes for CSASAASGRSEQYF.

This clonotype was detected a few times. This chain uses TRBV6-5 with TRBJ1-2; unclear D gene. The germline V gene encodes CDR1 MNHEY and CDR2 SVGAGI. Trimming pared 0 bases from V and 4 bases from J, leaving 15 bases between. CDR3 size: 16 residues. CDR3 residues: CASSYSRTFNTYGYTF. The CDR3 nucleotides are TGTGCCAGCAGTTACTCGAGAACATTCAACACCTATGGCTACACCTTC.